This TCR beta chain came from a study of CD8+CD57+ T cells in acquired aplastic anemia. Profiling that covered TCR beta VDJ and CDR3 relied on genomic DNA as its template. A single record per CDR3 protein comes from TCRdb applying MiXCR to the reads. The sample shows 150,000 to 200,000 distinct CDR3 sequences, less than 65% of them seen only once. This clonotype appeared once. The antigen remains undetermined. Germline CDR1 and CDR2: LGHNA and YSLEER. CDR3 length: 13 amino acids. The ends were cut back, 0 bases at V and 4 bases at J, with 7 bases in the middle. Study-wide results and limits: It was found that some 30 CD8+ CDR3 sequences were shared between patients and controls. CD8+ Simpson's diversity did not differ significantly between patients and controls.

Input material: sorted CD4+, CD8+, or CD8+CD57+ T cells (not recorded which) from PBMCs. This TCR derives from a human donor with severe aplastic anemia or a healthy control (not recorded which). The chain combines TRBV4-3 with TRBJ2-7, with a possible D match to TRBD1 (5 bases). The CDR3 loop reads CASSQEKGYEQYF. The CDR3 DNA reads TGCGCCAGCAGCCAAGAAAAGGGGTACGAGCAGTACTTC.